The TCR beta chain under discussion was sequenced for a study of blood T cell repertoires in COVID-19. TCRdb's copy holds only in-frame clones and misses some; the assay was immunoSEQ multiplex PCR. The sample shows about 40,000 clones, around nine tenths of them seen only once. Germline CDR1 SEHNR, CDR2 FQNEAQ (reference sequence). This CDR3 has 14 amino acids. The germline V and J ends were trimmed by 6 bases and 7 bases, with 15 bases remaining between them. Sequenced: peripheral blood. The chain links TRBV7-9 to TRBJ1-4; no definite D call. The TCR was taken from a man aged 50 or older with active COVID-19. Here the CDR3 reads CASSATNPSEKLFF. CDR3 coding DNA: TGTGCCAGCAGTGCGACAAACCCGAGTGAAAAACTGTTTTTT.